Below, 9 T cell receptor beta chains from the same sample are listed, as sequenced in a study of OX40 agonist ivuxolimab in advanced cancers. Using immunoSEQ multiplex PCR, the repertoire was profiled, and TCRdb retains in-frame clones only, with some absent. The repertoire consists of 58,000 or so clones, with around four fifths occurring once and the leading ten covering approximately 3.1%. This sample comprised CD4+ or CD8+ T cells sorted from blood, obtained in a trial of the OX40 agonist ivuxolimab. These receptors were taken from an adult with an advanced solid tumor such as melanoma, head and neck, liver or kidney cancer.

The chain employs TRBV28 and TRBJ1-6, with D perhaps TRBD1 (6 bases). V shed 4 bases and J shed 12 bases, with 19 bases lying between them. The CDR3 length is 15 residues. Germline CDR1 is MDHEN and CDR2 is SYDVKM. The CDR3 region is CASSSSSGAFRPLHF. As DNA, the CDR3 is TGTGCCAGCAGTTCGTCATCGGGGGCTTTTAGACCCCTCCACTTT. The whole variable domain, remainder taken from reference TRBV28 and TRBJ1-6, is DVKVTQSSRYLVKRTGEKVFLECVQDMDHENMFWYRQDPGLGLRLIYFSYDVKMKEKGDIPEGYSVSREKKERFSLILESASTNQTSMYLCASSSSSGAFRPLHFGNGTRLTVT.

The CDR3 spells CAITHSPAGTGGTDTQYF. DNA for the CDR3: TGTGCCATCACCCACTCTCCGGCAGGGACGGGAGGCACAGATACGCAGTATTTT. The chain couples TRBV10-3 to TRBJ2-3, with D perhaps matching TRBD2 (6 bases). The germline V and J ends were trimmed by 7 bases and 1 base, with 24 bases remaining between them. The CDR3 length is 18 residues. CDR1 is ENHRY and CDR2 is SYGVKD in the germline V gene.

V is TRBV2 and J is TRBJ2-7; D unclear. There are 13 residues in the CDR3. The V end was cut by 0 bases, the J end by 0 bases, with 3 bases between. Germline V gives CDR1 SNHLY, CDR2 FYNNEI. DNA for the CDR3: TGTGCCAGCAGTGAAGCGATCTCCTACGAGCAGTACTTC. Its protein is CASSEAISYEQYF.

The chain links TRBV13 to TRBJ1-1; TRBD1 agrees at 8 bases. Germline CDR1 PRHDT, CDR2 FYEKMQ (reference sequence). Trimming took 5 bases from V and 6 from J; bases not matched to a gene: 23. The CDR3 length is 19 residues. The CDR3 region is CASSPSRNRPRQGFAEAFF. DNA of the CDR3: TGTGCCAGCAGCCCAAGTCGTAATAGGCCGAGACAGGGGTTTGCTGAAGCTTTCTTT.

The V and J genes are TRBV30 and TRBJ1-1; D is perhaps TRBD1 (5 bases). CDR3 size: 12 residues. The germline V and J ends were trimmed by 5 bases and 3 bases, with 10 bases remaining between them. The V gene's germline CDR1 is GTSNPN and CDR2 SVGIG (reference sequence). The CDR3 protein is CAWQGYDTEAFF. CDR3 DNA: TGTGCCTGGCAGGGATACGACACTGAAGCTTTCTTT.

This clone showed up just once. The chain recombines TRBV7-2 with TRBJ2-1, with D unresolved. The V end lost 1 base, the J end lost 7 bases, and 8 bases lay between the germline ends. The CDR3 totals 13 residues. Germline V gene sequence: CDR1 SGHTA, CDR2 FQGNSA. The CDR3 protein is CASSLGMGNEQFF. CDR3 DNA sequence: TGTGCCAGCAGCTTAGGGATGGGGAATGAGCAGTTCTTC.

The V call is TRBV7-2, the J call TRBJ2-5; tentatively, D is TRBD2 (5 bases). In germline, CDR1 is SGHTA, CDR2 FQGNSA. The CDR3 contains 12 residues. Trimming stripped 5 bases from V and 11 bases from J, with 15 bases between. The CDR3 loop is CASSPASGGQYF. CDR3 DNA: TGTGCCAGCAGCCCGGCCAGCGGTGGTCAGTACTTC.

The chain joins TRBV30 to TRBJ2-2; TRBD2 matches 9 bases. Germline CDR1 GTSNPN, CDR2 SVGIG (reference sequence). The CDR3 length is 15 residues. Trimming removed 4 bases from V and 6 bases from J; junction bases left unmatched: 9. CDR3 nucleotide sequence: TGTGCCTGGAATCGTGGCGGGGGGGCATCCGGGGAGCTGTTTTTT. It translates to CAWNRGGGASGELFF. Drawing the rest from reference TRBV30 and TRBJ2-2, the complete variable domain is SQTIHQWPATLVQPVGSPLSLECTVEGTSNPNLYWYRQAAGRGLQLLFYSVGIGQISSEVPQNLSASRPQDRQFILSSKKLLLSDSGFYLCAWNRGGGASGELFFGEGSRLTVL.

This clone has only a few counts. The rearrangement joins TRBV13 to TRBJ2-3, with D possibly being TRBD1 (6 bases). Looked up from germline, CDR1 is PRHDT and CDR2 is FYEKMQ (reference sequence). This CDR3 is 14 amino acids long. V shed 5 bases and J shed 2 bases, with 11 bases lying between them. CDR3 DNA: TGTGCCAGCAGCCGCAGGGGTGACACAGATACGCAGTATTTT. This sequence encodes CASSRRGDTDTQYF.